The subject of this entry is one T cell receptor (beta chain). A second PCR, run for about 6 to 11 cycles, used a sample-barcoded 5' primer plus a J-beta primer mix. One entry per CDR3 protein results from TCRdb running MiXCR on the 5' RACE reads. The sample has about 800,000 distinct CDR3 sequences; nearly 60% are singletons. Around 9.4 milliliters was the volume of peripheral blood drawn from each donor. The data were taken from a study of blood T cells in healthy people across ages. This TCR was recovered from a man aged 25 to 45 in good health. The sequencing input was blood.

The CDR3, as DNA: TGCAGTGCTGTGTTAATAGCGTTTGAGGAGACCCAGTACTTC. Protein product: CSAVLIAFEETQYF. The chain couples TRBV20-1 to TRBJ2-5, with D possibly being TRBD2 (5 bases). Germline V gene lookup returns CDR1 DFQATT and CDR2 SNEGSKA (reference sequence). V was clipped by 5 bases and J by 5 bases, with 18 bases between them. The CDR3 sequence is 14 residues long.